This is a list of T cell receptor beta chains from one sample in a study of T cells after yellow fever vaccination. TCRdb reprocessed the 5' RACE reads via MiXCR and lists one record per CDR3 protein. Of 200,000 to 300,000 distinct CDR3 sequences in the sample, about 7% were seen once. The specimen comprised CD4+ T cells sorted from PBMCs, sampled on the day of the yellow fever booster vaccination. Receptors were obtained from a man in his thirties or forties who received the YFV17D yellow fever vaccine. Each CDR3 is given with its conserved first and last residue. D genes are given only for firm matches. Clone size, where shown, is once, few, many, or a class for clones that have expanded.

V gene,clone size,D gene,J gene,CDR3 DNA,CDR3 protein
TRBV19,.,TRBD2,TRBJ2-1,TGTGCCAGTAGTAAGACTAGCGGGAGGGTCTATGTCAATGAGCAGTTCTTC,CASSKTSGRVYVNEQFF
TRBV18,.,.,TRBJ2-1,TGTGCCAGCTCACAAAATTGGGGAAGCTCCTACAATGAGCAGTTCTTC,CASSQNWGSSYNEQFF
TRBV7-2,.,.,TRBJ1-2,TGTGCCAGCAGCTTGGATAACGTAGGAAATGCCACCTTC,CASSLDNVGNATF
TRBV3-1,.,.,TRBJ2-1,TGTGCCAGCAGCCAAGAACTAGCCCACCGTGAGCAGTTCTTC,CASSQELAHREQFF
TRBV19,few,TRBD1,TRBJ1-2,TGTGCCAGTAGCGGACAGGGGATTTTTATTTCCTATGGCTACACCTTC,CASSGQGIFISYGYTF
TRBV19,.,.,TRBJ2-4,TGTGCCAGTAGTGCGGCGGGGGCGATTAAAAACATTCAGTACTTC,CASSAAGAIKNIQYF
TRBV7-9,.,.,TRBJ2-5,TGTGCCAGCAGCCTAAACAGGGGAGGCCAAGAGACCCAGTACTTC,CASSLNRGGQETQYF
TRBV5-4,.,.,TRBJ2-1,TGTGCCAGCAGCCTGGTTGGGGGACTGCAGGCCCTGCAGCAGTTCTTC,CASSLVGGLQALQQFF
TRBV27,many,.,TRBJ2-1,TGTGCCAGCGGGAGAGACTACAATGAGCAGTTCTTC,CASGRDYNEQFF
TRBV7-2,few,TRBD2,TRBJ2-2,TGTGCCAGCAGCTCAGGGACTAGCGGATACACCGGGGAGCTGTTTTTT,CASSSGTSGYTGELFF
TRBV29-1,few,TRBD1,TRBJ1-3,TGCAGCGTTCTAATGACAGGGCCTGGAAACACCATATATTTT,CSVLMTGPGNTIYF
TRBV5-1,many,.,TRBJ2-4,TGCGCCAGCAGCTTGGAAGGGGGGGGCATTCAGTACTTC,CASSLEGGGIQYF
TRBV5-1,few,.,TRBJ2-7,TGCGCCAGCAGCTCCCAATATTACGAGCAGTACTTC,CASSSQYYEQYF
TRBV28,.,TRBD1,TRBJ2-7,TGTGCCAGCAGTCGGACAGGGGGCGGTTCCTACGAGCAGTACTTC,CASSRTGGGSYEQYF
TRBV18,.,.,TRBJ2-1,TGTGCCAGCTCACCCCGGGACTGGGACAATGAGCAGTTCTTC,CASSPRDWDNEQFF
TRBV9,many,.,TRBJ2-2,TGTGCCAGCAAGGACCCCCTGGAGCTGTTTTTT,CASKDPLELFF
TRBV20-1,few,.,TRBJ2-2,TGCAGTGCTAGAAAGCCCGGCGGGGGGGAGCTGTTTTTT,CSARKPGGGELFF
TRBV12-3/TRBV12-4,many,.,TRBJ2-5,TGTGCCAGCACCGTTGGGCCGCAAGAGACCCAGTACTTC,CASTVGPQETQYF
TRBV12-3/TRBV12-4,many,.,TRBJ2-1,TGTGCCAGCAGTTTTCCTAACAATGAGCAGTTCTTC,CASSFPNNEQFF
TRBV5-5,many,.,TRBJ2-7,TGTGCCAGCAGCCGGGAGTTAAGCTCCTACGAGCAGTACTTC,CASSRELSSYEQYF
TRBV23-1,.,TRBD2,TRBJ2-5,TGCGCCAGCAGTCAATTTAGGTCGGGAGGAGAGACCCAGTACTTC,CASSQFRSGGETQYF
TRBV7-8,few,TRBD1,TRBJ2-2,TGTGCCAGCAGCTTAGGCCAGACAGGGACCGGGGAGCTGTTTTTT,CASSLGQTGTGELFF
TRBV2,.,TRBD1,TRBJ1-5,TGTGCCAGAGGACAGGCGAATCAGCCCCAGCATTTT,CARGQANQPQHF
TRBV5-1,many,.,TRBJ2-4,TGCGCCAGCAGTCCTCCAGGGGGGATAGCCAAAAACATTCAGTACTTC,CASSPPGGIAKNIQYF
TRBV18,.,.,TRBJ2-5,TGTGCCAGCTCATCGGACCCCAACCAAGAGACCCAGTACTTC,CASSSDPNQETQYF
TRBV6-2/TRBV6-3,many,.,TRBJ2-3,TGTGCCAGCAGGCGGACCGGGAAGGCAGGCGACACAGATACGCAGTATTTT,CASRRTGKAGDTDTQYF
TRBV19,.,TRBD1,TRBJ1-1,TGTGCCAGTAGTATAGCCCGGACAGGTTATGAAGCTTTCTTT,CASSIARTGYEAFF